Below, 7 T cell receptor beta chains from the same sample are listed, as sequenced in a study of T cell responses to AZD1222 COVID-19 vaccine. Libraries were prepared by immunoSEQ multiplex PCR; TCRdb keeps only in-frame clonotypes and omits some of them. The sample yields 200,000 or so clones, roughly 92% seen once. This specimen was peripheral blood, taken 28 days after the second AZD1222 dose. Receptors were obtained from an adult who received the AZD1222 COVID-19 vaccine.

V is TRBV19 and J is TRBJ1-2, with D possibly TRBD1 on 5 matching bases. V dropped 5 bases and J dropped 5 bases, with 9 bases sitting between them. The CDR3 is 12 residues long. The V gene's germline CDR1 is LNHDA and CDR2 SQIVND (reference sequence). CDR3: CASSPRQYGYTF. The CDR3 nucleotides read TGTGCCAGTAGTCCCCGACAGTATGGCTACACCTTC.

V usage is TRBV11-2 and J usage is TRBJ2-7; a possible D gene is TRBD2 (6 bases). CDR1 is SGHAT and CDR2 is FQNNGV in the germline V gene. CDR3 length: 14 amino acids. V was cut by 2 bases and J by 0 bases, with 8 bases left in between. Here the CDR3 reads CASSLLASSYEQYF. CDR3 coding DNA: TGTGCCAGCAGCTTACTAGCGAGCTCCTACGAGCAGTACTTC.

The chain is built from TRBV29-1 and TRBJ1-1; D is ambiguous. This CDR3 is built from 14 residues. Germline CDR1 reads SQVTM; CDR2 reads ANQGSEA. With 6 bases removed from V and 5 bases from J, the gap between germline ends came to 19 bases. The CDR3 protein is CSVDIYLASTEAFF. The CDR3 DNA sequence: TGCAGCGTAGATATATACTTGGCTAGTACTGAAGCTTTCTTT.

This sequence joins TRBV18 and TRBJ1-2; D is uncertain. Germline V gene sequence: CDR1 KGHSH, CDR2 LQKENI. Trimming removed 4 bases at V and 2 bases at J, with 8 bases between. There are 13 residues in the CDR3. The CDR3 reads CASSLRMNYGYTF. The CDR3 bases are TGTGCCAGCTCACTACGCATGAACTATGGCTACACCTTC.

The chain uses TRBV7-9 and TRBJ1-1; 7 positions match TRBD1. This CDR3 has 15 residues. Trimming took 1 base from V and 1 from J; bases not matched to a gene: 3. In germline, CDR1 is SEHNR, CDR2 FQNEAQ (reference sequence). CDR3 protein: CASSLGGGGNTEAFF. The CDR3 DNA follows: TGTGCCAGCAGCTTAGGAGGGGGCGGGAACACTGAAGCTTTCTTT.

The J gene is TRBJ2-7, the V gene TRBV28; tentative D call: TRBD1 (5 bases). The CDR3 runs 12 residues. The V end was cut by 10 bases, the J end by 1 base, with 11 bases between. In germline, CDR1 is MDHEN, CDR2 SYDVKM. This chain's CDR3 is CATWGASYEQYF. The CDR3 coding sequence is TGTGCCACCTGGGGCGCATCCTACGAGCAGTACTTC.

DNA of the CDR3: TGTGCCAGCAGACAGGACGTCAACACCGGGGAGCTGTTTTTT. This sequence encodes CASRQDVNTGELFF. The chain couples TRBV6-4 to TRBJ2-2; D possibly corresponds to TRBD1 (5 bases). The length of the CDR3 is 14 residues. CDR1 and CDR2 (germline): MRHNA, SNTAGT. Deletions cut 6 bases from V and 2 bases from J, with 10 bases between.